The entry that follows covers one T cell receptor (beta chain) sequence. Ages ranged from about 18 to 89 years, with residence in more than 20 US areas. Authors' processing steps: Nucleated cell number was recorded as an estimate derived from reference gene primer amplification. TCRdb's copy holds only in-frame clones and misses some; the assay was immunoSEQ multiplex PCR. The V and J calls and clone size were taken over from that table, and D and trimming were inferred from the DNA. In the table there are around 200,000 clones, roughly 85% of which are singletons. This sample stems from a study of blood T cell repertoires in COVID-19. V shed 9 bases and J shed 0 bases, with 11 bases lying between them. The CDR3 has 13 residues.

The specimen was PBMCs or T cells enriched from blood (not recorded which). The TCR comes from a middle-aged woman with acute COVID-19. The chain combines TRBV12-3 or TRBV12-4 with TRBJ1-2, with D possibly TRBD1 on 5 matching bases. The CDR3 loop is CASQGSSNYGYTF. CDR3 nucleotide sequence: TGTGCCAGTCAGGGTTCGTCTAACTATGGCTACACCTTC.